This entry concerns a single T cell receptor beta chain. This specimen comes from a study of cytomegalovirus exposure and HLA in healthy donors. PCR involved 60 Vbeta and 13 Jbeta primers. Repertoires were generated with immunoSEQ multiplex PCR, while TCRdb's copy carries only in-frame clones and drops some. Counted here are fewer than 200,000 clones, about 79% occurring once; the ten biggest clones make up roughly 0.82%. Sequenced sample: PBMCs. The source of this sequence is a female donor in good health and CMV-seronegative.

The DNA for the CDR3 is TGTGCCAGCAGTTTTCGTACAGGCTCCCAAGAGACCCAGTACTTC. Encoded protein: CASSFRTGSQETQYF. The chain combines TRBV27 with TRBJ2-5; TRBD1 might be the D (5 bases). The CDR3 loop spans 15 amino acids. CDR1 and CDR2 from the germline V gene are MNHEY and SMNVEV (reference sequence). V was shortened by 3 bases and J by 1 base, with 12 bases between the two germline ends.